This T cell receptor (beta chain) was sequenced during a study of blood T cell repertoires in COVID-19. Study information: The United States, Italy and Spain were the sources of the acute and convalescent COVID-19 samples.

Produced via immunoSEQ multiplex PCR; TCRdb's table is partial and in-frame only. The table lists about 340,000 clones, 75% to 90% of them singletons. The CDR3 sequence is 14 residues long. Per germline, CDR1 LNHDA and CDR2 SQIVND (reference sequence). Trimming pared 5 bases from V and 8 bases from J, leaving 16 bases between. The source of this sequence is a woman aged 45-60 years with COVID-19, enrolled during active disease. The V call is TRBV19, the J call TRBJ1-5; D is undetermined. Material for sequencing was peripheral blood. In DNA, the CDR3 is TGTGCCAGTAGTGTATCGGCGGGTTATAAGCCCCAGCATTTT. This sequence encodes CASSVSAGYKPQHF. The whole variable domain, filled in from reference TRBV19 and TRBJ1-5, reads DGGITQSPKYLFRKEGQNVTLSCEQNLNHDAMYWYRQDPGQGLRLIYYSQIVNDFQKGDIAEGYSVSREKKESFPLTVTSAQKNPTAFYLCASSVSAGYKPQHFGDGTRLSIL.